A selection of T cell receptor beta chains follows, all from one sample in a study of blood T cell repertoires in COVID-19. Clones were read by immunoSEQ multiplex PCR, and TCRdb kept only the in-frame ones, dropping some. The table includes under 200,000 clones, approximately 83% detected once. What was sequenced was PBMCs or T cells enriched from blood (not recorded which). The receptors originated from a woman aged 60-70 years who had recovered from COVID-19. CDR3s include the opening cysteine and the closing phenylalanine or tryptophan. A D gene is named only where the DNA matches it firmly. Part of the rows lack a size; the others show once, few, many or a class for expanded clones.

d_gene: TRBD2; v_gene: TRBV15; abundance: NA; j_gene: TRBJ2-7; CDR3aa: CATSRGAGGYEQYF; CDR3nt: TGTGCCACCAGCAGAGGAGCGGGAGGATACGAGCAGTACTTC
d_gene: NA; v_gene: TRBV12-3/TRBV12-4; abundance: NA; j_gene: TRBJ1-2; CDR3aa: CASSNGVGGYTF; CDR3nt: TGTGCCAGCAGCAACGGAGTTGGTGGCTACACCTTC
d_gene: NA; v_gene: TRBV3-1/TRBV3-2; abundance: NA; j_gene: TRBJ1-2; CDR3aa: CASSQDITGSDGYTF; CDR3nt: TGTGCCAGCAGCCAGGATATCACAGGGAGTGATGGCTACACCTTC
d_gene: TRBD2; v_gene: TRBV7-9; abundance: NA; j_gene: TRBJ2-3; CDR3aa: CASSFSPSGRFDTQYF; CDR3nt: TGTGCCAGCAGCTTCTCACCTAGCGGGAGGTTTGATACGCAGTATTTT
d_gene: TRBD1; v_gene: TRBV30; abundance: NA; j_gene: TRBJ1-5; CDR3aa: CACSSGQGGNQPQHF; CDR3nt: TGTGCCTGCTCTTCGGGACAGGGGGGCAATCAGCCCCAGCATTTT
d_gene: NA; v_gene: TRBV3-1/TRBV3-2; abundance: NA; j_gene: TRBJ1-2; CDR3aa: CASSQDVGGNYGYTF; CDR3nt: TGTGCCAGCAGCCAAGATGTGGGGGGAAACTATGGCTACACCTTC
d_gene: NA; v_gene: TRBV7-6; abundance: NA; j_gene: TRBJ2-5; CDR3aa: CASSILRQETQYF; CDR3nt: TGTGCCAGCAGCATCCTCCGGCAAGAGACCCAGTACTTC
d_gene: NA; v_gene: TRBV2; abundance: NA; j_gene: TRBJ1-1; CDR3aa: CASKGGRGPNEEAFF; CDR3nt: TGTGCCAGCAAGGGGGGGCGAGGGCCAAACGAGGAAGCTTTCTTT
d_gene: NA; v_gene: TRBV2; abundance: NA; j_gene: TRBJ2-7; CDR3aa: CASSPSGGGLYEQYF; CDR3nt: TGTGCCAGCAGTCCCTCGGGCGGGGGCCTCTACGAGCAGTACTTC
d_gene: TRBD2; v_gene: TRBV24-1; abundance: NA; j_gene: TRBJ2-3; CDR3aa: CATSDPSGGRASDTQYF; CDR3nt: TGTGCCACCAGTGACCCCAGCGGCGGGAGGGCCTCAGATACGCAGTATTTT
d_gene: NA; v_gene: TRBV5-1; abundance: NA; j_gene: TRBJ1-1; CDR3aa: CASSLGRQNTEAFF; CDR3nt: TGCGCCAGCAGCTTGGGCCGACAGAACACTGAAGCTTTCTTT
d_gene: TRBD1; v_gene: TRBV19; abundance: NA; j_gene: TRBJ1-1; CDR3aa: CASSPTGDHTEAFF; CDR3nt: TGTGCCAGTAGTCCGACAGGGGATCACACTGAAGCTTTCTTT
d_gene: NA; v_gene: TRBV21-1; abundance: NA; j_gene: TRBJ2-2; CDR3aa: CASSKALHPSAQSGELFF; CDR3nt: TGTGCCAGCAGCAAAGCGCTCCACCCGAGCGCCCAATCCGGGGAGCTGTTTTTT
d_gene: NA; v_gene: TRBV30; abundance: NA; j_gene: TRBJ1-2; CDR3aa: CAWSVGGSHPYGYTF; CDR3nt: TGTGCCTGGAGTGTTGGTGGGAGCCACCCCTATGGCTACACCTTC
d_gene: NA; v_gene: TRBV3-1/TRBV3-2; abundance: NA; j_gene: TRBJ2-4; CDR3aa: CASTTQGGTNIQYF; CDR3nt: TGTGCCAGCACAACCCAGGGGGGAACAAACATTCAGTACTTC
d_gene: NA; v_gene: TRBV29-1; abundance: NA; j_gene: TRBJ1-2; CDR3aa: CSVDLATELDYGYTF; CDR3nt: TGCAGCGTTGATCTAGCTACAGAGCTCGACTATGGCTACACCTTC
d_gene: NA; v_gene: TRBV12-3/TRBV12-4; abundance: NA; j_gene: TRBJ2-1; CDR3aa: CASSPVNEQFF; CDR3nt: TGTGCCAGCAGCCCTGTTAATGAGCAGTTCTTC
d_gene: NA; v_gene: TRBV3-1/TRBV3-2; abundance: few; j_gene: TRBJ1-6; CDR3aa: CASSQGMRSQYNSPLHF; CDR3nt: TGTGCCAGCAGCCAAGGAATGAGGTCTCAGTATAATTCACCCCTCCACTTT
d_gene: NA; v_gene: TRBV2; abundance: NA; j_gene: TRBJ2-7; CDR3aa: CASSESVQGNEYEQYF; CDR3nt: TGTGCCAGCAGTGAATCGGTCCAGGGAAACGAATACGAGCAGTACTTC
d_gene: TRBD1; v_gene: TRBV2; abundance: NA; j_gene: TRBJ1-6; CDR3aa: CASSQDVTGGQSYNSPLHF; CDR3nt: TGTGCCAGCAGCCAAGACGTAACAGGGGGCCAGTCCTATAATTCACCCCTCCACTTT
d_gene: TRBD2; v_gene: TRBV7-8; abundance: NA; j_gene: TRBJ2-7; CDR3aa: CASSLVGTSGYEQYF; CDR3nt: TGTGCCAGCAGCTTAGTAGGGACTAGCGGCTACGAGCAGTACTTC
d_gene: NA; v_gene: TRBV3-1/TRBV3-2; abundance: NA; j_gene: TRBJ1-1; CDR3aa: CASSHAGNTEAFF; CDR3nt: TGTGCCAGCAGCCACGCGGGTAACACTGAAGCTTTCTTT
d_gene: TRBD1; v_gene: TRBV3-1/TRBV3-2; abundance: NA; j_gene: TRBJ1-1; CDR3aa: CASSQDSHRGSTEAFF; CDR3nt: TGTGCCAGCAGCCAAGATAGCCACAGGGGCTCCACTGAAGCTTTCTTT
d_gene: NA; v_gene: TRBV27; abundance: NA; j_gene: TRBJ2-1; CDR3aa: CASSSRVVASYNEQFF; CDR3nt: TGTGCCAGCAGTTCCAGGGTGGTAGCATCCTACAATGAGCAGTTCTTC
d_gene: NA; v_gene: TRBV5-4; abundance: NA; j_gene: TRBJ2-1; CDR3aa: CASSLHGGYNEQFF; CDR3nt: TGTGCCAGCAGTTTACATGGAGGCTACAATGAGCAGTTCTTC
d_gene: TRBD1; v_gene: TRBV25-1; abundance: NA; j_gene: TRBJ2-7; CDR3aa: CASSVWGQGIYEQYF; CDR3nt: TGTGCCAGCAGTGTTTGGGGACAGGGCATCTACGAGCAGTACTTC
d_gene: TRBD1; v_gene: TRBV19; abundance: NA; j_gene: TRBJ1-6; CDR3aa: CASSPSDRGGHSPLHF; CDR3nt: TGTGCCAGTAGTCCGAGCGACAGGGGAGGGCATTCACCCCTCCACTTT
d_gene: TRBD2; v_gene: TRBV28; abundance: NA; j_gene: TRBJ2-3; CDR3aa: CASSLPQRGDTDTQYF; CDR3nt: TGTGCCAGCAGTCTTCCCCAGCGGGGGGACACAGATACGCAGTATTTT
d_gene: NA; v_gene: TRBV20-1; abundance: NA; j_gene: TRBJ1-1; CDR3aa: CSASPTLRGGAENTEAFF; CDR3nt: TGCAGTGCTAGTCCAACTTTAAGGGGTGGGGCCGAGAACACTGAAGCTTTCTTT
d_gene: TRBD2; v_gene: TRBV28; abundance: NA; j_gene: TRBJ2-3; CDR3aa: CASSFTSASTDTQYF; CDR3nt: TGTGCCAGCAGTTTTACTAGCGCTAGCACAGATACGCAGTATTTT
d_gene: TRBD1; v_gene: TRBV29-1; abundance: few; j_gene: TRBJ1-1; CDR3aa: CSVEGQGGLMGKAFF; CDR3nt: TGCAGCGTAGAGGGACAGGGAGGTTTGATGGGTAAGGCTTTCTTT
d_gene: NA; v_gene: TRBV10-3; abundance: once; j_gene: TRBJ1-3; CDR3aa: CAISVEGFGNTIYF; CDR3nt: TGTGCCATCAGTGTTGAGGGCTTTGGAAACACCATATATTTT
d_gene: NA; v_gene: TRBV2; abundance: NA; j_gene: TRBJ1-5; CDR3aa: CASSERGGVASNQPQHF; CDR3nt: TGTGCCAGCAGTGAACGCGGGGGTGTTGCTAGCAATCAGCCCCAGCATTTT
d_gene: TRBD1; v_gene: TRBV6-6; abundance: NA; j_gene: TRBJ1-5; CDR3aa: CASSPSRGTGEMGSNQPQHF; CDR3nt: TGTGCCAGCAGTCCTAGCCGTGGGACAGGGGAAATGGGTAGCAATCAGCCCCAGCATTTT
d_gene: NA; v_gene: TRBV12-3/TRBV12-4; abundance: NA; j_gene: TRBJ1-5; CDR3aa: CASTLGTNQPQHF; CDR3nt: TGTGCCAGCACCCTTGGGACTAATCAGCCCCAGCATTTT
d_gene: TRBD1; v_gene: TRBV5-1; abundance: NA; j_gene: TRBJ2-5; CDR3aa: CASSSTGQETQYF; CDR3nt: TGCGCCAGCAGCTCGACAGGGCAAGAGACCCAGTACTTC
d_gene: NA; v_gene: TRBV28; abundance: NA; j_gene: TRBJ2-5; CDR3aa: CASRSPGGRGKTQYF; CDR3nt: TGTGCCAGCAGATCCCCCGGGGGGCGCGGGAAGACCCAGTACTTC
d_gene: NA; v_gene: TRBV4-1; abundance: NA; j_gene: TRBJ1-4; CDR3aa: CASSQPTAGDEKLFF; CDR3nt: TGCGCCAGCAGCCAGCCGACAGCAGGAGATGAAAAACTGTTTTTT
d_gene: NA; v_gene: TRBV4-2; abundance: NA; j_gene: TRBJ1-2; CDR3aa: CASSYWATDDNYGYTF; CDR3nt: TGTGCCAGCAGCTATTGGGCGACAGACGATAACTATGGCTACACCTTC
d_gene: TRBD1; v_gene: TRBV7-3; abundance: NA; j_gene: TRBJ1-2; CDR3aa: CASSSAGTDAGYGYTF; CDR3nt: TGTGCCAGCAGCTCAGCCGGGACAGACGCTGGCTATGGCTACACCTTC
d_gene: TRBD1; v_gene: TRBV19; abundance: once; j_gene: TRBJ1-2; CDR3aa: CATEDRTYGYTF; CDR3nt: TGTGCCACCGAGGACAGGACCTATGGCTACACCTTC
d_gene: TRBD1; v_gene: TRBV27; abundance: NA; j_gene: TRBJ1-2; CDR3aa: CASSLRASGTGYRYTF; CDR3nt: TGTGCCAGCAGTTTAAGGGCCTCCGGGACAGGGTACCGCTACACCTTC
d_gene: NA; v_gene: TRBV19; abundance: once; j_gene: TRBJ1-1; CDR3aa: CASSMGARVFTEAFF; CDR3nt: TGTGCCAGTAGTATGGGGGCCAGGGTATTCACTGAAGCTTTCTTT
d_gene: NA; v_gene: TRBV30; abundance: few; j_gene: TRBJ1-1; CDR3aa: CAWSADRNTEAFF; CDR3nt: TGTGCCTGGAGTGCCGACAGGAACACTGAAGCTTTCTTT
d_gene: NA; v_gene: TRBV5-1; abundance: NA; j_gene: TRBJ1-1; CDR3aa: CASSPVAGKDTEAFF; CDR3nt: TGCGCCAGCAGCCCGGTCGCCGGGAAGGACACTGAAGCTTTCTTT
d_gene: NA; v_gene: TRBV24-1; abundance: few; j_gene: TRBJ2-5; CDR3aa: CATSADRILGTQYF; CDR3nt: TGTGCCACCAGTGCTGACAGGATCTTGGGAACCCAGTACTTC